Presented here are 5 T cell receptor beta chains from one specimen sequenced in a study of T cells in Graves' hyperthyroidism and ophthalmopathy. RNA transcripts were the template for amplifying TCR beta CDR3 regions. In the first-round RT-PCR of the TCR CDR3, the HTBI primer set was used. TCRdb reprocessed the multiplex PCR reads with MiXCR, giving one entry per CDR3 protein. This sample has roughly 500,000 distinct CDR3 sequences, with around a quarter found just once. What was sequenced was blood. The origin of the receptors is a woman aged 25 to 45 with Graves' ophthalmopathy.

This chain links TRBV20-1 with TRBJ2-5; TRBD1 matches 9 bases. CDR1 and CDR2 (germline): DFQATT, SNEGSKA (reference sequence). Trimming at V came to 4 bases and at J to 5 bases, leaving 8 bases not matched to a gene. CDR3 length: 14 residues. CDR3: CSATGTGYMETQYF. CDR3 in DNA: TGCAGTGCTACCGGGACAGGGTATATGGAGACCCAGTACTTC.

This clonotype showed up many times. This sequence joins TRBV25-1 and TRBJ1-1, with 7 bases aligning to TRBD1. This CDR3 has 14 amino acids. V lost 5 bases and J lost 3; bases outside the gene matches: 6. CDR1 and CDR2 (germline): MGHDK, SYGVNS. The CDR3 reads CASSITGEHTEAFF. The CDR3 bases are TGTGCCAGCAGTATAACAGGGGAACACACTGAAGCTTTCTTT.

This clonotype was seen only a few times. The chain employs TRBV20-1 and TRBJ2-5, with 9 bases aligning to TRBD1. The CDR3 contains 16 residues. Germline CDR1 and CDR2: DFQATT and SNEGSKA (reference sequence). V was pared by 2 bases and J by 5 bases, with 12 bases of the junction left unmatched. CDR3 nucleotides: TGCAGTGCTAGACAACGATCCGACAGGGGGGCGGAGACCCAGTACTTC. It encodes CSARQRSDRGAETQYF.

This clonotype was counted at least ten times. This sequence joins TRBV20-1 and TRBJ2-5; TRBD2 agrees at 7 bases. The junction had 9 bases not matched to a gene; V was cut back by 6 bases and J by 5 bases. In germline, CDR1 is DFQATT, CDR2 SNEGSKA (reference sequence). The CDR3 loop spans 13 amino acids. The CDR3 DNA sequence: TGCAGTGCAATGGGGTCGGGGGGTGAGACCCAGTACTTC. Its translation: CSAMGSGGETQYF.

This clonotype was detected ten times or more. This rearrangement joins TRBV19 to TRBJ1-1; D gene uncertain. The CDR3 runs to 13 residues. Germline assignment: CDR1 LNHDA and CDR2 SQIVND (reference sequence). The V gene lost 9 bases and the J gene lost 1 base, with 12 bases spanning the gap. This CDR3 is CASRSAWNTEAFF. As DNA, the CDR3 is TGTGCCAGCCGTAGCGCGTGGAACACTGAAGCTTTCTTT.